A selection of T cell receptor beta chains follows, all from one sample in a study of identical twins. TCRdb ran MiXCR on the 5' RACE reads and lists one entry per CDR3 protein. Of roughly 260,000 distinct CDR3 sequences listed, 11% to 15% are singletons. Material: memory (CD45RO+) T cells sorted from blood. These TCRs come from a woman aged 18-35 years in good health. The CDR3 runs from the conserved cysteine through the conserved F or W. Fields, in order: V gene, J gene, CDR3 length, clone size, D gene, CDR3 protein, CDR3 DNA. D genes are given only for firm matches. Only some rows state a clone size, as once, few, many or a class for expanded clones.

v_call: TRBV6-1; j_call: TRBJ2-1; cdr3_length: 14; clone_size: -; d_call: TRBD2; cdr3_aa: CASGPGLSYNEQFF; cdr3_nt: TGTGCCAGTGGCCCGGGACTATCCTACAATGAGCAGTTCTTC
v_call: TRBV9; j_call: TRBJ2-1; cdr3_length: 13; clone_size: few; d_call: -; cdr3_aa: CASSALGANEQFF; cdr3_nt: TGTGCCAGCAGCGCCCTCGGGGCCAATGAGCAGTTCTTC
v_call: TRBV18; j_call: TRBJ2-3; cdr3_length: 13; clone_size: -; d_call: -; cdr3_aa: CASSPPTLLTQYF; cdr3_nt: TGTGCCAGCTCACCACCGACGTTGTTGACGCAGTATTTT
v_call: TRBV4-1; j_call: TRBJ2-2; cdr3_length: 15; clone_size: few; d_call: -; cdr3_aa: CASSQDAQNTGELFF; cdr3_nt: TGCGCCAGCAGCCAAGACGCACAGAACACCGGGGAGCTGTTTTTT
v_call: TRBV2; j_call: TRBJ1-3; cdr3_length: 13; clone_size: -; d_call: -; cdr3_aa: CASSISGGNTIYF; cdr3_nt: TGTGCCAGCAGTATTTCGGGAGGAAACACCATATATTTT
v_call: TRBV10-3; j_call: TRBJ2-2; cdr3_length: 16; clone_size: -; d_call: -; cdr3_aa: CAIRSGALSNTGELFF; cdr3_nt: TGTGCCATCAGGTCGGGGGCCTTATCGAACACCGGGGAGCTGTTTTTT
v_call: TRBV12-3/TRBV12-4; j_call: TRBJ2-5; cdr3_length: 12; clone_size: -; d_call: -; cdr3_aa: CASSLNKETQYF; cdr3_nt: TGTGCCAGCAGTTTAAACAAAGAGACCCAGTACTTC
v_call: TRBV6-5; j_call: TRBJ1-5; cdr3_length: 15; clone_size: -; d_call: -; cdr3_aa: CASSYSRDSNQPQHF; cdr3_nt: TGTGCCAGCAGTTACTCTAGGGATAGCAATCAGCCCCAGCATTTT
v_call: TRBV3-1; j_call: TRBJ2-1; cdr3_length: 14; clone_size: many; d_call: -; cdr3_aa: CASSQDLSYNEQFF; cdr3_nt: TGTGCCAGCAGCCAAGATCTCTCCTACAATGAGCAGTTCTTC
v_call: TRBV20-1; j_call: TRBJ2-2; cdr3_length: 14; clone_size: -; d_call: TRBD2; cdr3_aa: CSATNSGRVGELFF; cdr3_nt: TGCAGTGCTACTAACAGCGGGAGGGTCGGGGAGCTGTTTTTT
v_call: TRBV6-5; j_call: TRBJ2-2; cdr3_length: 17; clone_size: -; d_call: TRBD2; cdr3_aa: CASSVLAGGWSTGELFF; cdr3_nt: TGTGCCAGCAGTGTACTAGCGGGGGGTTGGAGCACCGGGGAGCTGTTTTTT
v_call: TRBV5-1; j_call: TRBJ2-5; cdr3_length: 12; clone_size: few; d_call: -; cdr3_aa: CASSLDAETQYF; cdr3_nt: TGCGCCAGCAGCTTGGACGCAGAGACCCAGTACTTC
v_call: TRBV9; j_call: TRBJ1-2; cdr3_length: 14; clone_size: many; d_call: -; cdr3_aa: CASSVSDTHYGYTF; cdr3_nt: TGTGCCAGCAGCGTCTCCGACACGCACTATGGCTACACCTTC
v_call: TRBV10-2; j_call: TRBJ1-1; cdr3_length: 13; clone_size: -; d_call: -; cdr3_aa: CASRTGPSTEAFF; cdr3_nt: TGCGCCAGCAGAACAGGGCCGTCCACTGAAGCTTTCTTT
v_call: TRBV12-3/TRBV12-4; j_call: TRBJ2-2; cdr3_length: 15; clone_size: many; d_call: -; cdr3_aa: CASSFLRSPTGELFF; cdr3_nt: TGTGCCAGCAGTTTTCTCAGGAGCCCAACCGGGGAGCTGTTTTTT
v_call: TRBV9; j_call: TRBJ2-7; cdr3_length: 14; clone_size: few; d_call: -; cdr3_aa: CASSVIPVTNEQYF; cdr3_nt: TGTGCCAGCAGCGTAATCCCCGTTACCAACGAGCAGTACTTC
v_call: TRBV15; j_call: TRBJ1-2; cdr3_length: 16; clone_size: few; d_call: -; cdr3_aa: CATSRQATAYHYGYTF; cdr3_nt: TGTGCCACCAGCAGGCAAGCGACGGCTTACCACTATGGCTACACCTTC
v_call: TRBV11-1; j_call: TRBJ2-7; cdr3_length: 18; clone_size: -; d_call: -; cdr3_aa: CASSLARGLRGQSYEQYF; cdr3_nt: TGTGCCAGCAGCTTAGCTCGAGGGCTACGAGGACAATCCTACGAGCAGTACTTC
v_call: TRBV5-6; j_call: TRBJ2-1; cdr3_length: 18; clone_size: many; d_call: TRBD2; cdr3_aa: CASSPGLAGGQGHNEQFF; cdr3_nt: TGTGCCAGCAGCCCCGGACTAGCGGGGGGCCAGGGTCACAATGAGCAGTTCTTC
v_call: TRBV3-1; j_call: TRBJ1-5; cdr3_length: 13; clone_size: -; d_call: -; cdr3_aa: CASSQLGGRPQHF; cdr3_nt: TGTGCCAGCAGCCAATTAGGCGGTCGGCCCCAGCATTTT
v_call: TRBV11-2; j_call: TRBJ2-1; cdr3_length: 18; clone_size: -; d_call: TRBD2; cdr3_aa: CASSRTSGGLSSYNEQFF; cdr3_nt: TGTGCCAGCAGCCGGACTAGCGGGGGGCTGAGCTCCTACAATGAGCAGTTCTTC
v_call: TRBV27; j_call: TRBJ1-5; cdr3_length: 16; clone_size: many; d_call: -; cdr3_aa: CASSSTLGGFSQPQHF; cdr3_nt: TGTGCCAGCAGTTCAACCCTCGGGGGTTTCAGTCAGCCCCAGCATTTT
v_call: TRBV7-2; j_call: TRBJ1-2; cdr3_length: 14; clone_size: -; d_call: -; cdr3_aa: CASSLGTATGSYTF; cdr3_nt: TGTGCCAGCAGCTTAGGGACGGCTACCGGTAGCTACACCTTC
v_call: TRBV5-1; j_call: TRBJ1-1; cdr3_length: 15; clone_size: few; d_call: TRBD1; cdr3_aa: CASSLGDRDYIEAFF; cdr3_nt: TGCGCCAGCAGCTTGGGGGACAGGGACTATATTGAAGCTTTCTTT
v_call: TRBV6-1; j_call: TRBJ1-1; cdr3_length: 13; clone_size: few; d_call: -; cdr3_aa: CATTTEYGTRAFF; cdr3_nt: TGTGCCACCACGACCGAATACGGGACCCGAGCTTTCTTT